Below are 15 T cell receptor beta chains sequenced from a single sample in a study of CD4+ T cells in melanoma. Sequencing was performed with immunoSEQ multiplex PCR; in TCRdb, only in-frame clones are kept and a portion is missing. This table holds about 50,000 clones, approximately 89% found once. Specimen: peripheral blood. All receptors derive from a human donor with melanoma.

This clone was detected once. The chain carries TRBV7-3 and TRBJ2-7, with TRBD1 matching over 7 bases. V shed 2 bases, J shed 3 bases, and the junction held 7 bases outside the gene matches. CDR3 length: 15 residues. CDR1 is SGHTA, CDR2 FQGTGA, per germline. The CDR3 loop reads CASSLGYRGDYEQYF. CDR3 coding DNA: TGTGCCAGCAGCTTAGGGTACAGGGGAGACTACGAGCAGTACTTC.

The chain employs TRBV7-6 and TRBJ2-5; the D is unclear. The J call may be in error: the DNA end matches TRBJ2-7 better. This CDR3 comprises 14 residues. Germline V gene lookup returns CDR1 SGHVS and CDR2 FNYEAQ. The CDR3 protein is CASSFGVGRDEQYF. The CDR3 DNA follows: TGTGCCAGCAGCTTTGGCGTCGGTCGAGACGAGCAGTACTTC.

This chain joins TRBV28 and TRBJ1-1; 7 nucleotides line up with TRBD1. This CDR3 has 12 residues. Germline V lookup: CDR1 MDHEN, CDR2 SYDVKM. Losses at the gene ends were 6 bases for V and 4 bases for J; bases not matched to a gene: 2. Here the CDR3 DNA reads TGTGCCAGCAGGACAGGGTTCACTGAAGCTTTCTTT. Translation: CASRTGFTEAFF.

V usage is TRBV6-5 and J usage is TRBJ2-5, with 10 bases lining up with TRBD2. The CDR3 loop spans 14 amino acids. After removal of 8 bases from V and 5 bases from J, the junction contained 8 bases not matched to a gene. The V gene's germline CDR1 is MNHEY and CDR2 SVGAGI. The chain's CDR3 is CASAAGLAWETQYF. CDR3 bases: TGTGCCAGCGCCGCGGGACTAGCGTGGGAGACCCAGTACTTC.

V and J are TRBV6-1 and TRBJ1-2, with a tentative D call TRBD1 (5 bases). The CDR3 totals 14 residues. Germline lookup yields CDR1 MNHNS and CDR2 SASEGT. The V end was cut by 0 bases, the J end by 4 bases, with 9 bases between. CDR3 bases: TGTGCCAGCAGTGAAGCGCCACAGGCCTATGGCTACACCTTC. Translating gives CASSEAPQAYGYTF.

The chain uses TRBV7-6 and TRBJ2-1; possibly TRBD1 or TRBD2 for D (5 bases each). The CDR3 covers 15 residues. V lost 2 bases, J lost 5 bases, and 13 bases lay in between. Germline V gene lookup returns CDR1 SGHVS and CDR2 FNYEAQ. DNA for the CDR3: TGTGCCAGCAGCTTACGCCGGGACGTAGACAATGAGCAGTTCTTC. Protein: CASSLRRDVDNEQFF.

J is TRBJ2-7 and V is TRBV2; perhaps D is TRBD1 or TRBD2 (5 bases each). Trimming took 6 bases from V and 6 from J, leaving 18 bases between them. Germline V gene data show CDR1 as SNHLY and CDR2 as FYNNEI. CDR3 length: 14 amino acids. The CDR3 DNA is TGTGCCAGCAGAACCGGGACGTTGGGCGGCGAGCAGTACTTC. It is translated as CASRTGTLGGEQYF.

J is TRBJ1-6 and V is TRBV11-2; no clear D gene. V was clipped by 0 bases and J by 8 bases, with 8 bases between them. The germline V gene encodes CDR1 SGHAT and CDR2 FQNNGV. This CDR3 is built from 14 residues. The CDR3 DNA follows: TGTGCCAGCAGCTTAGATCGTGCTGATTCACCCCTCCACTTT. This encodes CASSLDRADSPLHF.

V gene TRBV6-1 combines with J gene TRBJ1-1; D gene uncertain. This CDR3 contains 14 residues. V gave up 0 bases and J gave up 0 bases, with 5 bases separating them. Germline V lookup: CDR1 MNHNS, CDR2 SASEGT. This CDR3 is CASSEAELNTEAFF. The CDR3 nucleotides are TGTGCCAGCAGTGAAGCAGAGCTGAACACTGAAGCTTTCTTT.

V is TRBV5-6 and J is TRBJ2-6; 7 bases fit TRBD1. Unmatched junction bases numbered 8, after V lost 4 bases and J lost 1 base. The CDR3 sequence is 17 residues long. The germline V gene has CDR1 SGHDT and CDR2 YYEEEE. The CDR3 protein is CASSRWGQTSGANVLTF. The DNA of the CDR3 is TGTGCCAGCAGCCGTTGGGGACAGACGTCTGGGGCCAACGTCCTGACTTTC.

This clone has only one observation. The CDR3 DNA reads TGTGCCAGCAGCACGGAGGACAGGGGTCGGGACGAGCAGTACTTC. Translated: CASSTEDRGRDEQYF. V and J are TRBV5-4 and TRBJ2-7, with 9 bases aligning to TRBD1. After removal of 4 bases from V and 5 bases from J, the junction contained 10 bases not matched to a gene. In germline, CDR1 is SGHNT, CDR2 YYREEE (reference sequence). This CDR3 has 15 amino acids.

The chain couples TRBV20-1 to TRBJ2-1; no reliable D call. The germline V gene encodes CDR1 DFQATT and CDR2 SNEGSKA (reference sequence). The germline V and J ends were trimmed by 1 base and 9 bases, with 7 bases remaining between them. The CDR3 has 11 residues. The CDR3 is CSARANGEQFF. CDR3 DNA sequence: TGCAGTGCTAGAGCGAACGGTGAGCAGTTCTTC.

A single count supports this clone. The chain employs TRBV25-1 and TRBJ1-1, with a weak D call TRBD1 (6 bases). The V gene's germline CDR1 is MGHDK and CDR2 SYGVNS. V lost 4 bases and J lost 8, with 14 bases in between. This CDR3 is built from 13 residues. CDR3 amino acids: CASSVIHREEAFF. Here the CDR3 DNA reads TGTGCCAGCAGTGTAATCCACAGGGAAGAAGCTTTCTTT.

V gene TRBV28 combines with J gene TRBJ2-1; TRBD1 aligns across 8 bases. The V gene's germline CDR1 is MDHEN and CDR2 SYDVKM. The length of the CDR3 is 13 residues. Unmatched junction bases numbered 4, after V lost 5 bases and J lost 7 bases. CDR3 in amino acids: CASSLYRGNEQFF. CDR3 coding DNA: TGTGCCAGCAGTCTATACAGGGGGAATGAGCAGTTCTTC.

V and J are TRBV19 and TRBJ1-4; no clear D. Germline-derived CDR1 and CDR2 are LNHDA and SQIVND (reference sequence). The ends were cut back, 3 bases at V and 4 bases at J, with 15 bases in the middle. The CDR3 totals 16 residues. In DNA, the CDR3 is TGTGCCAGTAGTATCCCCCGGCAGGACCTTAATGAAAAACTGTTTTTT. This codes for CASSIPRQDLNEKLFF.